Shown below are 16 T cell receptor beta chains from a single sample sequenced in a study of T cell responses to AZD1222 COVID-19 vaccine. TCRdb's table, derived via immunoSEQ multiplex PCR, lists solely in-frame clones and lacks some. The sample holds about 160,000 clones; over 80% are singletons and the top ten take approximately 1.9%. This specimen was peripheral blood, taken on day 0 of AZD1222 vaccination. These TCRs come from an adult in good health.

The rearrangement joins TRBV5-4 to TRBJ1-4; TRBD1 matches 10 bases. Losses at the gene ends were 4 bases for V and 2 bases for J; bases not matched to a gene: 5. CDR1 is SGHNT, CDR2 YYREEE, per germline (reference sequence). The CDR3 consists of 16 residues. CDR3 in amino acids: CASSEGQGSTNEKLFF. In DNA form, the CDR3 reads TGTGCCAGCAGCGAGGGACAGGGGTCGACTAATGAAAAACTGTTTTTT.

The chain uses TRBV14 and TRBJ1-6; 8 positions match TRBD1. The trim removed 4 bases at V and 9 bases at J, leaving 8 bases unmatched. Germline-derived CDR1 and CDR2 are SGHDN and FVKESK. The CDR3 spans 15 residues. The CDR3 here is CASSRQTGAGSPLHF. Here the CDR3 DNA reads TGTGCCAGCAGCCGACAGACAGGGGCAGGTTCACCCCTCCACTTT.

The chain combines TRBV6-1 with TRBJ1-5; no reliable D call. Germline values: CDR1 MNHNS, CDR2 SASEGT. The CDR3 runs 15 residues. V was trimmed by 3 bases and J by 0 bases, leaving 9 bases between them. The CDR3 nucleotides are TGTGCCAGCAGTGATTGGAGGAGTAGCAATCAGCCCCAGCATTTT. This translates into CASSDWRSSNQPQHF.

The CDR3 DNA sequence: TGCGCCAGCAGCCAAGGGGTAGCGGGAGAGCAGTACTTC. This encodes CASSQGVAGEQYF. This chain uses TRBV4-3 with TRBJ2-7, with TRBD2 identical over 8 bases. CDR1 is LGHNA and CDR2 is YSLEER in the germline V gene. The ends lost 1 base at V and 7 bases at J; junction bases unmatched: 3. This CDR3 contains 13 residues.

This clone showed up just a few times. V gene TRBV7-2 combines with J gene TRBJ1-4; D not resolved. Germline lookup yields CDR1 SGHTA and CDR2 FQGNSA. The CDR3 is made up of 14 amino acids. Trimming took 8 bases from V and 1 from J, leaving 11 bases between them. This CDR3 reads CASRYGETNEKLFF. In DNA form, the CDR3 reads TGTGCCAGCCGATACGGGGAAACTAATGAAAAACTGTTTTTT.

J is TRBJ2-7 and V is TRBV4-3; tentatively, D is TRBD2 (5 bases). Germline values: CDR1 LGHNA, CDR2 YSLEER. CDR3 length: 15 residues. V lost 0 bases and J 3 bases, leaving 12 bases between the germline ends. This CDR3 reads CASSQDLRGDYEQYF. The CDR3 DNA reads as TGCGCCAGCAGCCAAGACTTACGGGGAGACTACGAGCAGTACTTC.

Here the CDR3 DNA reads TGTGCCTGGAGTGGTGTCACTGAAGCTTTCTTT. Translation gives CAWSGVTEAFF. This rearrangement joins TRBV30 to TRBJ1-1; D is ambiguous. This CDR3 spans 11 amino acids. Per the germline V gene, CDR1 is GTSNPN and CDR2 is SVGIG (reference sequence). V shed 1 base and J shed 4 bases, with 4 bases lying between them.

The rearrangement links TRBV9 to TRBJ2-7; 9 nucleotides match TRBD1. The CDR3 has 14 residues. Germline trimming cut 3 bases from V and 5 bases from J; bases unmatched to any gene: 6. Germline V gives CDR1 SGDLS, CDR2 YYNGEE. Here the CDR3 reads CASSAGTGFNEQYF. The CDR3 DNA sequence: TGTGCCAGCAGCGCCGGGACAGGGTTCAACGAGCAGTACTTC.

This rearrangement joins TRBV4-3 to TRBJ2-7; no reliable D call. Germline lookup yields CDR1 LGHNA and CDR2 YSLEER. V shed 0 bases and J shed 4 bases, with 10 bases lying between them. This CDR3 is built from 14 residues. CDR3 sequence: CASSQDEVRYEQYF. For the CDR3, the DNA is TGCGCCAGCAGCCAAGACGAGGTCCGGTACGAGCAGTACTTC.

This clone came up a few times. The genes are TRBV28 and TRBJ1-2; D is unresolved. The V gene lost 1 base and the J gene lost 2 bases, with 11 bases spanning the gap. This CDR3 is 15 amino acids long. Per the germline V gene, CDR1 is MDHEN and CDR2 is SYDVKM. The CDR3 region has the DNA TGTGCCAGCAGTTTATCGAGGGCCAGCAACTATGGCTACACCTTC. It specifies CASSLSRASNYGYTF.

The rearrangement links TRBV6-5 to TRBJ1-5; D uncertain. The germline CDR1 and CDR2 sequences are MNHEY and SVGAGI. The CDR3 totals 13 residues. V lost 4 bases and J lost 1, with 5 bases in between. The CDR3 DNA sequence: TGTGCCAGCAGTTTGGGCAGCAATCAGCCCCAGCATTTT. This translates into CASSLGSNQPQHF.

This clone was seen only once. The CDR3 region is CASRDRATLETQYF. The CDR3 DNA follows: TGTGCCAGTCGGGACAGGGCCACCTTGGAGACCCAGTACTTC. The genes are TRBV19 and TRBJ2-5; 9 bases match TRBD1. CDR3 length equals 14 residues. Germline assignment: CDR1 LNHDA and CDR2 SQIVND (reference sequence). Losses at the gene ends were 8 bases for V and 5 bases for J; bases not matched to a gene: 9.

The rearrangement uses TRBV2 and TRBJ2-2; no definite D call. V was cut by 8 bases and J by 1 base, with 11 bases left in between. In germline, CDR1 is SNHLY, CDR2 FYNNEI. The CDR3 is 14 residues long. CDR3 nucleotides: TGTGCCAGCCGGCGCAGCCAGAACACCGGGGAGCTGTTTTTT. Amino acid sequence: CASRRSQNTGELFF.

The CDR3 protein is CSVGVSYEQYF. In nucleotides, the CDR3 is TGCAGCGTCGGGGTGTCCTACGAGCAGTACTTC. This sequence joins TRBV29-1 and TRBJ2-7; possibly TRBD2 for D (5 bases). V shed 6 bases and J shed 1 base, with 7 bases lying between them. The V gene's germline CDR1 is SQVTM and CDR2 ANQGSEA. The CDR3 runs 11 residues.

With regard to this clone: It is likely a read error, because the conserved phenylalanine at the end of the CDR3 is missing. It is unclear where the CDR3 begins or ends on the DNA, so no DNA is shown, and the CDR3 is as TCRdb lists it. The genes are TRBV6-1 and TRBJ2-3; whether TRBD2, the table's D call, matches the DNA was not checked. Including both end residues, the CDR3 is 13 amino acids long. The V gene's germline CDR1 is MNHNS and CDR2 SASEGT. The CDR3 spells CASSAPTSGFMMV.

The chain recombines TRBV6-5 with TRBJ1-3; possible D gene TRBD1, 5 bases. This CDR3 spans 13 amino acids. The germline CDR1 and CDR2 sequences are MNHEY and SVGAGI. The germline V and J ends were trimmed by 6 bases and 8 bases, with 14 bases remaining between them. DNA for the CDR3: TGTGCCAGCAGGGGACCCCCCTCGGACACCATATATTTT. Its translation: CASRGPPSDTIYF.